This passage covers 29 T cell receptor beta chains from one sample sequenced in a study of cytomegalovirus exposure and HLA in healthy donors. The PCR used 60 Vbeta and 13 Jbeta primers. The protocol was immunoSEQ multiplex PCR, while the TCRdb copy is restricted to in-frame clones and leaves out a portion. The sample has under 130,000 clones; around 63% are singletons. Sequenced material: PBMCs. Receptors originate from a man aged 30 to 39 in good health and CMV-seronegative.

This rearrangement joins TRBV6-1 to TRBJ1-5, with TRBD1 matching 8 bases. The CDR3 consists of 15 residues. CDR1 is MNHNS and CDR2 is SASEGT in the germline V gene. Trimming took 1 base from V and 5 from J; bases not matched to a gene: 4. The CDR3 DNA is TGTGCCAGCAGTGAAGTAGACAGGGGCCATCAGCCCCAGCATTTT. Amino acid sequence: CASSEVDRGHQPQHF.

The chain couples TRBV5-1 to TRBJ1-2; D is possibly TRBD1 (6 bases). From germline, CDR1 is SGHRS and CDR2 YFSETQ. The CDR3 has 14 residues. Trimming removed 0 bases at V and 7 bases at J, with 13 bases between. CDR3 loop: CASSLDTLGGGYTF. In DNA form, the CDR3 reads TGCGCCAGCAGCTTGGACACCCTAGGGGGTGGCTACACCTTC.

On this clone itself: The sample contains more than one DNA sequence encoding this CDR3. The chain uses TRBV20-1 and TRBJ2-7; the D gene is possibly TRBD2 (5 bases). From germline, CDR1 is DFQATT and CDR2 SNEGSKA (reference sequence). CDR3 length: 11 amino acids. Trimming pared 3 bases from V and 3 bases from J, leaving 6 bases between. In nucleotides, the CDR3 is TGCAGTGCTAGGAGGGACTACGAGCAGTACTTC. This encodes CSARRDYEQYF.

Details on this clone: The same CDR3 can be traced to other DNA sequences in this sample. The chain employs TRBV4-1 and TRBJ2-3; TRBD2 matches at 13 bases. The ends lost 4 bases at V and 4 bases at J; junction bases unmatched: 11. The germline gives CDR1 MGHRA, CDR2 YSYEKL. This CDR3 contains 18 residues. The CDR3 protein is CASSRTFETSGRSDTQYF. The CDR3, as DNA: TGCGCCAGCAGCCGCACTTTCGAGACTAGCGGGAGGTCAGATACGCAGTATTTT.

This rearrangement joins TRBV30 to TRBJ2-7; 10 bases match TRBD2. This CDR3 has 16 amino acids. The J segment lost 5 bases and the V segment lost 1 base, leaving 11 bases of the junction unmatched. Germline V gene lookup returns CDR1 GTSNPN and CDR2 SVGIG (reference sequence). CDR3 DNA sequence: TGTGCCTGGAGTGCCTCGTCTAGCGGGAGATTCGACGAGCAGTACTTC. Its translation is CAWSASSSGRFDEQYF.

In this sample, this clone turned up many times. This sequence joins TRBV6-1 and TRBJ1-3, with 9 bases fitting TRBD1. Per germline, CDR1 MNHNS and CDR2 SASEGT. Germline trimming cut 2 bases from V and 13 bases from J; bases unmatched to any gene: 3. The CDR3 consists of 12 residues. The CDR3 nucleotides are TGTGCCAGCAGTGAAAGGGACAGGGAAATATATTTT. Translating it yields CASSERDREIYF.

This chain connects TRBV10-3 to TRBJ2-5; 10 bases agree with TRBD2. With the DNA end fitting TRBJ2-7 better, the J assignment may be wrong. Germline V lookup: CDR1 ENHRY, CDR2 SYGVKD. The CDR3 has 15 amino acids. CDR3 coding DNA: TGTGCCATCAGTGAACTAGCGGGGCACTCCTACGAGCAGTACTTC. Protein product: CAISELAGHSYEQYF.

This clone has just a few counts. The J gene is TRBJ1-1, the V gene TRBV5-8; 8 bases are shared with TRBD1. CDR1 is SGHTS and CDR2 is YDEGEE in the germline V gene. The CDR3 is 15 amino acids. V shed 0 bases and J 5 bases; nucleotides not matched to a gene: 6. CDR3 in amino acids: CASSLGPGGFTEAFF. CDR3 nucleotides: TGTGCCAGCAGCTTGGGTCCAGGGGGCTTTACTGAAGCTTTCTTT.

The J gene is TRBJ2-5, the V gene TRBV7-2; TRBD2 matches 10 bases. The CDR3 has 14 residues. Looked up from germline, CDR1 is SGHTA and CDR2 is FQGNSA. The ends lost 6 bases at V and 5 bases at J; junction bases unmatched: 6. The CDR3 reads CASSLMGLAETQYF. The DNA of the CDR3 is TGTGCCAGCAGTTTGATGGGACTAGCGGAGACCCAGTACTTC.

This clone was counted only a few times. The rearrangement uses TRBV9 and TRBJ1-3; D ambiguous. The CDR3 extends over 17 amino acids. Trimming removed 0 bases at V and 1 base at J, with 14 bases between. Germline V gene sequence: CDR1 SGDLS, CDR2 YYNGEE. The CDR3 loop reads CASSVDPTAGSGNTIYF. The DNA of the CDR3 is TGTGCCAGCAGCGTAGACCCCACGGCCGGGTCTGGAAACACCATATATTTT.

V gene TRBV7-2 combines with J gene TRBJ1-1; D may be TRBD1 (6 bases). The CDR3 length is 15 residues. Trimming cost V 5 bases and J 11 bases, with 24 bases left between them. Germline CDR1 is SGHTA and CDR2 is FQGNSA. CDR3 coding DNA: TGTGCCAGCAGCCTAGGTCCGACAGGAACAACACCGGCTTTCTTT. As protein: CASSLGPTGTTPAFF. The variable domain in full, completed from reference TRBV7-2 and TRBJ1-1, reads GAGVSQSPSNKVTEKGKDVELRCDPISGHTALYWYRQSLGQGLEFLIYFQGNSAPDKSGLPSDRFSAERTGGSVSTLTIQRTQQEDSAVYLCASSLGPTGTTPAFFGQGTRLTVV.

Only a few counts were recorded for this clone. The chain couples TRBV2 to TRBJ1-3; TRBD1 matches at 7 bases. V trimming: 4 bases; J trimming: 4 bases; junction bases outside the gene matches: 7. The CDR3 consists of 15 residues. Looked up from germline, CDR1 is SNHLY and CDR2 is FYNNEI. The CDR3 reads CASSVDRAGGNTIYF. The CDR3 coding sequence is TGTGCCAGCAGTGTAGACAGGGCGGGCGGAAACACCATATATTTT.

This chain uses TRBV11-2 with TRBJ2-3, with TRBD2 as a possible D gene (6 bases). V lost 4 bases, J lost 5 bases, and 13 bases lay in between. CDR3 length: 14 residues. Germline V gene sequence: CDR1 SGHAT, CDR2 FQNNGV. CDR3 region: CASSYAGLEDTQYF. Written as DNA, the CDR3 is TGTGCCAGCAGCTATGCGGGGTTGGAAGATACGCAGTATTTT. The full variable domain, in which reference TRBV11-2 and TRBJ2-3 provide the parts outside the CDR3, is EAGVAQSPRYKIIEKRQSVAFWCNPISGHATLYWYQQILGQGPKLLIQFQNNGVVDDSQLPKDRFSAERLKGVDSTLKIQPAKLEDSAVYLCASSYAGLEDTQYFGPGTRLTVL.

A remark on this clone: A read error may produce the germline difference seen at one junction end. The genes are TRBV10-3 and TRBJ2-1; 8 bases map to TRBD1. From germline, CDR1 is ENHRY and CDR2 SYGVKD. This CDR3 contains 13 residues. Here the CDR3 reads CVIRSGQGDEQFF. The CDR3 nucleotides are TGTGTCATCAGGTCCGGACAGGGAGATGAGCAGTTCTTC.

CDR3 residues: CASSMGLYNEQFF. DNA for the CDR3: TGTGCCAGCAGCATGGGACTATACAATGAGCAGTTCTTC. The chain is built from TRBV11-2 and TRBJ2-1; 7 nucleotides match TRBD2. Germline CDR1 is SGHAT and CDR2 is FQNNGV. V lost 5 bases to trimming and J lost 4 bases; unmatched junction nucleotides: 2. The CDR3 is made up of 13 amino acids.

The chain links TRBV5-1 to TRBJ1-1; D unresolved. The germline CDR1 and CDR2 sequences are SGHRS and YFSETQ. V gave up 0 bases and J gave up 1 base, with 13 bases separating them. The length of the CDR3 is 16 residues. CDR3 in amino acids: CASSLASWAGNTEAFF. Written as DNA, the CDR3 is TGCGCCAGCAGCTTGGCCAGTTGGGCTGGGAACACTGAAGCTTTCTTT.

The chain is built from TRBV5-4 and TRBJ1-2, with TRBD1 matching 9 bases. Germline CDR1 is SGHNT and CDR2 is YYREEE (reference sequence). The V gene end was trimmed by 4 bases and the J gene end by 5 bases; junction bases not matched to a gene: 6. This CDR3 is 14 amino acids long. Written as DNA, the CDR3 is TGTGCCAGCAGCCAACAACAGGGGGCATATGGCTACACCTTC. Encoded protein: CASSQQQGAYGYTF.

This clone has just a few counts. The chain couples TRBV13 to TRBJ2-7; D might be TRBD1 (6 bases). V was pared by 3 bases and J by 6 bases, with 18 bases between. Germline V CDR1 and CDR2: PRHDT, FYEKMQ (reference sequence). There are 15 residues in the CDR3. CDR3 region: CASSFHGRGSLEQYF. CDR3 in DNA: TGTGCCAGCAGCTTCCATGGCAGGGGTTCTCTCGAGCAGTACTTC.

This clone was found a few times. The V call is TRBV5-4, the J call TRBJ2-7; 7 positions match TRBD1. CDR1 is SGHNT and CDR2 is YYREEE in the germline V gene (reference sequence). J lost 4 bases, V lost 4 bases, and 11 bases had no gene match. The CDR3 runs 15 residues. CDR3 loop: CASSNTGTEYYEQYF. For the CDR3, the DNA is TGTGCCAGCAGCAATACCGGGACAGAATATTACGAGCAGTACTTC.

This rearrangement joins TRBV27 to TRBJ2-7; 12 bases fit TRBD1. V dropped 5 bases and J dropped 4; count of bases not matched to a gene: 12. CDR3 length: 17 amino acids. Per the germline V gene, CDR1 is MNHEY and CDR2 is SMNVEV (reference sequence). CDR3 sequence reads: CASSRNSPGQGAYEQYF. DNA of the CDR3: TGTGCCAGCAGTCGTAACTCTCCGGGACAGGGGGCGTACGAGCAGTACTTC.

This chain links TRBV7-2 with TRBJ2-7, with D tentatively TRBD1 (6 bases). The CDR3 is 13 residues long. Trimming left V 5 bases short and J 6 bases short, with 14 bases between. The germline V gene has CDR1 SGHTA and CDR2 FQGNSA. The DNA for the CDR3 is TGTGCCAGCAGCACACGACAGGTTGGCGAGCAGTACTTC. Amino acid sequence: CASSTRQVGEQYF.

This clone has just a few counts. The CDR3 DNA follows: TGTGCCACTCAGGAGGAGGTAAATCAGCCCCAGCATTTT. Its protein product is CATQEEVNQPQHF. The gene calls are TRBV2 and TRBJ1-5; D uncertain. The V and J ends lost 10 bases and 4 bases respectively, with 14 bases between them. CDR3 length: 13 amino acids. Germline loops: CDR1 SNHLY, CDR2 FYNNEI.

The chain is built from TRBV5-1 and TRBJ2-1; 8 nucleotides line up with TRBD1. The CDR3 length is 14 residues. Trimming cost V 2 bases and J 8 bases; bases outside gene matches: 6. Germline CDR1 and CDR2: SGHRS and YFSETQ. CDR3 coding DNA: TGCGCCAGCAGCTTCTCAGGGGGCATGGATGAGCAGTTCTTC. Protein sequence: CASSFSGGMDEQFF. The entire variable domain, with the rest obtained from reference TRBV5-1 and TRBJ2-1, is as follows: KAGVTQTPRYLIKTRGQQVTLSCSPISGHRSVSWYQQTPGQGLQFLFEYFSETQRNKGNFPGRFSGRQFSNSRSEMNVSTLELGDSALYLCASSFSGGMDEQFFGPGTRLTVL.

This clone has only a few counts. This specimen includes other DNA sequences encoding the same CDR3. V gene TRBV19 combines with J gene TRBJ1-2, with 8 bases matching TRBD1. The CDR3 extends over 14 amino acids. V was pared by 3 bases and J by 1 base, with 1 base of the junction left unmatched. The germline gives CDR1 LNHDA, CDR2 SQIVND (reference sequence). CDR3 in amino acids: CASSIGQGNYGYTF. The CDR3 DNA reads TGTGCCAGTAGTATCGGACAGGGTAACTATGGCTACACCTTC.

The V gene is TRBV4-3, the J gene TRBJ2-7, with a possible D match to TRBD1 (6 bases). This CDR3 comprises 13 residues. CDR1 and CDR2 (germline): LGHNA, YSLEER. Between the trimmed V and J ends, which lost 0 bases and 6 bases, there was a span of 9 bases. CDR3: CASSQDSRGEQYF. CDR3 DNA sequence: TGCGCCAGCAGCCAAGACTCCAGGGGCGAGCAGTACTTC.

This clone occurred a few times. The rearrangement links TRBV7-2 to TRBJ1-1; 7 bases fit TRBD1. V dropped 4 bases and J dropped 0; count of bases not matched to a gene: 2. This CDR3 spans 14 amino acids. Per germline, CDR1 SGHTA and CDR2 FQGNSA. The CDR3 nucleotides are TGTGCCAGCAGCTCGGGACAGCTGAACACTGAAGCTTTCTTT. Its protein product is CASSSGQLNTEAFF.

The chain employs TRBV9 and TRBJ1-1; TRBD1 matches at 9 bases. This CDR3 spans 13 amino acids. Trimming took 7 bases from V and 3 from J; bases not matched to a gene: 4. Germline CDR1 reads SGDLS; CDR2 reads YYNGEE. The CDR3 coding sequence is TGTGCCAGCTCACAGGGGGCTGACACTGAAGCTTTCTTT. Amino acid sequence: CASSQGADTEAFF.

The rearrangement links TRBV5-1 to TRBJ1-1; D is unresolved. Trimming pared 3 bases from V and 5 bases from J, leaving 8 bases between. This CDR3 is 12 amino acids long. The germline gives CDR1 SGHRS, CDR2 YFSETQ. The chain's CDR3 is CASSSEWTEAFF. The CDR3 nucleotides read TGCGCCAGCAGCTCGGAGTGGACTGAAGCTTTCTTT.

The sample holds one count of this clone. This rearrangement joins TRBV5-6 to TRBJ1-2; 7 bases agree with TRBD1. The J segment lost 6 bases and the V segment lost 1 base, leaving 3 bases of the junction unmatched. This CDR3 is 13 amino acids long. From germline, CDR1 is SGHDT and CDR2 YYEEEE. CDR3 sequence: CASSLTTGNGYTF. The CDR3 DNA reads TGTGCCAGCAGCTTGACGACAGGGAATGGCTACACCTTC.